The present entry profiles one T cell receptor beta chain with its context. What it binds is unknown. Assays were performed on about 10^5 TCR templates per sample. Assay: immunoSEQ multiplex PCR; the TCRdb copy retains only in-frame clones and omits some. The sample consists of some 65,000 clones, approximately 89% of them appearing once. The sample belongs to a study of siplizumab effects on memory and regulatory T cells. Findings of the study overall: Naive T cells looked more diverse than memory cells and looked like major alloresponse contributors. Mappable alloreactive CD4+ clones were on average around 69% Treg-derived with siplizumab, 26.9% in controls. Siplizumab led to significantly less abundant alloreactive sequences that could be traced back to unstimulated CD4+ memory cells.

The sequence came from a human donor in good health. Sequences were obtained from Tregs sorted from blood.

CDR3 sequence: CASTDRAGYGYTF. Here the CDR3 DNA reads TGTGCCAGTACGGACAGGGCGGGCTATGGCTACACCTTC. The rearrangement links TRBV19 to TRBJ1-2, with TRBD1 matching 8 bases. CDR1 LNHDA and CDR2 SQIVND come from the germline V gene (reference sequence). This CDR3 has 13 amino acids. V trimming: 7 bases; J trimming: 4 bases; junction bases outside the gene matches: 5.